The 2 T cell receptor beta chains in this list originate from one sample, sequenced in a study of response to subunit inactivated influenza vaccine. TCRdb fed the RT-PCR reads into MiXCR, producing one record per CDR3 protein. The sample has around 790,000 distinct CDR3 sequences; around 20% are singletons. The source was PBMCs from blood, collected around 5 days after vaccination. The receptors here all came from a man aged 50 or older who received an inactivated influenza vaccine.

The V gene is TRBV4-2, the J gene TRBJ2-1, with a possible D match to TRBD1 (5 bases). This CDR3 contains 13 residues. Germline-derived CDR1 and CDR2 are LGHNA and YNFKEQ. V dropped 2 bases and J dropped 9 bases, with 11 bases sitting between them. The chain's CDR3 is CASSQNPGSEQFF. In DNA, the CDR3 is TGTGCCAGCAGCCAAAATCCAGGGTCTGAGCAGTTCTTC.

Many counts were recorded for this clonotype. The chain joins TRBV6-1 to TRBJ2-7; the D call may be TRBD1 or TRBD2 (5 bases each). Germline CDR1 and CDR2: MNHNS and SASEGT. The CDR3 loop spans 16 amino acids. V was cut by 4 bases and J by 2 bases, with 18 bases left in between. The CDR3 DNA reads TGTGCCAGCAGTGTGGGACCATTGGATGGGGCCTACGAGCAGTACTTC. As protein: CASSVGPLDGAYEQYF.